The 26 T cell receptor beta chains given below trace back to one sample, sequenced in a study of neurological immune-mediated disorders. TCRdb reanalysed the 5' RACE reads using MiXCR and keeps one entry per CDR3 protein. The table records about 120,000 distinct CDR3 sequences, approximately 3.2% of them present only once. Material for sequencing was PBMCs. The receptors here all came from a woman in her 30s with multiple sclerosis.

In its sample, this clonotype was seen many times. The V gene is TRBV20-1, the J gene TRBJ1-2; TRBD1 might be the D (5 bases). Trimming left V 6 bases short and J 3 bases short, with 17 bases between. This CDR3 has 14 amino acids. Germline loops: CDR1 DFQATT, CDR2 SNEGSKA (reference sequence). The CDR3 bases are TGCAGTGCCGCTCGACGGATGGGGGACTATGGCTACACCTTC. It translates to CSAARRMGDYGYTF.

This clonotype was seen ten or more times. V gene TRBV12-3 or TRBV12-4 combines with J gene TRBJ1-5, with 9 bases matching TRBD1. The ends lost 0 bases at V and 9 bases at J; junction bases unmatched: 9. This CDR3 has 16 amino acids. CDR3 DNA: TGTGCCAGCAGTTTAGCGAGCGGGACAGGGACGGGGCCCCAGCATTTT. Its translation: CASSLASGTGTGPQHF.

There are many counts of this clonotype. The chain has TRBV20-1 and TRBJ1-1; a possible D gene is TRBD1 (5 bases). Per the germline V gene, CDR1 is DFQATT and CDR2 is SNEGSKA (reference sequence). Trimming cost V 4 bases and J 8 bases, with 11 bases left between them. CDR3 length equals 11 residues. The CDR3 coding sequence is TGCAGTGCTATTGATGGGGCAGAAGCTTTCTTT. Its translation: CSAIDGAEAFF.

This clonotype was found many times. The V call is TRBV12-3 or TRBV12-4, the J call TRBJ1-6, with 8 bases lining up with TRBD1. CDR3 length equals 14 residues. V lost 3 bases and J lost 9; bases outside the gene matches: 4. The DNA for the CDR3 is TGTGCCAGCAGTTTCGACAGGGGTGGTTCACCCCTCCACTTT. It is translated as CASSFDRGGSPLHF.

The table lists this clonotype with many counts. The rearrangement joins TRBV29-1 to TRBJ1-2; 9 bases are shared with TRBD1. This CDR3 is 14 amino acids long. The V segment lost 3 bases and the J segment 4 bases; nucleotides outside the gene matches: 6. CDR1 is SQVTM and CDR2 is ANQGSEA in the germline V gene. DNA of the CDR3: TGCAGCGTTGATACAGGGGGCGCCGGCTATGGCTACACCTTC. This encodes CSVDTGGAGYGYTF.

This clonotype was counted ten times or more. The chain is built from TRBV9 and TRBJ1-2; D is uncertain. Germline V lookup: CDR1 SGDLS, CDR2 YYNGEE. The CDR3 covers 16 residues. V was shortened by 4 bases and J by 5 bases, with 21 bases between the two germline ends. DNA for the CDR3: TGTGCCAGCAGCAGCCTAGGGATCGGAGTGGGGTATGGCTACACCTTC. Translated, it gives CASSSLGIGVGYGYTF.

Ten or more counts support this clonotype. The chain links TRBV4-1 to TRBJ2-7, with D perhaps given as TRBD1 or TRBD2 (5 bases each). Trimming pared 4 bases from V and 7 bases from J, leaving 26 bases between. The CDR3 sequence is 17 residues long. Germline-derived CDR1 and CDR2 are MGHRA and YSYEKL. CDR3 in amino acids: CASSRFPWGFQDREQYF. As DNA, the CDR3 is TGCGCCAGCAGCCGCTTTCCCTGGGGGTTCCAGGATAGGGAGCAGTACTTC.

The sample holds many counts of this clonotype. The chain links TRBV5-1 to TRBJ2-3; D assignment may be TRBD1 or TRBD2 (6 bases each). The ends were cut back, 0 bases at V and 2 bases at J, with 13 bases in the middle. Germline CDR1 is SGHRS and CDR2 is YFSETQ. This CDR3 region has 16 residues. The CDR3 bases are TGCGCCAGCAGCTTGGCGACTAGGGGGGACACAGATACGCAGTATTTT. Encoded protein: CASSLATRGDTDTQYF.

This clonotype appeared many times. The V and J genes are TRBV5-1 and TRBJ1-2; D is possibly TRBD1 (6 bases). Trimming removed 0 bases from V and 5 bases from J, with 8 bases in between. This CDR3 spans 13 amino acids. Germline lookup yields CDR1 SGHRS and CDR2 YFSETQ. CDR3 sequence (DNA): TGCGCCAGCAGCTTGGACAGGGAGTATGGCTACACCTTC. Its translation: CASSLDREYGYTF.

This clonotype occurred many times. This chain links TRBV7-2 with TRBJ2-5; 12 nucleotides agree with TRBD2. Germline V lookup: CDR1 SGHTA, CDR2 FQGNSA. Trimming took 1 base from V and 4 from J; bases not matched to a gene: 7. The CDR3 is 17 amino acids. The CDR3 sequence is CASSLGLAGALRETQYF. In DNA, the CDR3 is TGTGCCAGCAGCTTAGGACTAGCGGGAGCCCTGCGAGAGACCCAGTACTTC.

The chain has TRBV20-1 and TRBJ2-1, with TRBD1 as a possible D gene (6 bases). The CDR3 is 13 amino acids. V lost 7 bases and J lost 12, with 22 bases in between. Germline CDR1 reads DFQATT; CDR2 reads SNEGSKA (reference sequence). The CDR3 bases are TGCAGTGACGGGGCCACAACAGGGTTGAGGCAGTTCTTC. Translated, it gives CSDGATTGLRQFF.

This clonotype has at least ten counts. CDR3 loop: CASSPHSADSQETQYF. The CDR3 DNA reads as TGTGCCAGCAGTCCTCACTCGGCCGATTCCCAAGAGACCCAGTACTTC. This chain joins TRBV16 and TRBJ2-5; D gene uncertain. Germline CDR1 reads KGHSY; CDR2 reads FQNENV. This CDR3 comprises 16 residues. Deletions cut 6 bases from V and 1 base from J, with 18 bases between.

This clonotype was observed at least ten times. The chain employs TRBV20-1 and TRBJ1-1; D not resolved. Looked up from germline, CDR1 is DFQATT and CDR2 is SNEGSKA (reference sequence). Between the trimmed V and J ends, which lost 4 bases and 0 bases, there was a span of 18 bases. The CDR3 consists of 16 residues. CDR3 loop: CSANNPRRTLNTEAFF. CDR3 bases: TGCAGTGCTAACAATCCTCGACGGACCCTGAACACTGAAGCTTTCTTT.

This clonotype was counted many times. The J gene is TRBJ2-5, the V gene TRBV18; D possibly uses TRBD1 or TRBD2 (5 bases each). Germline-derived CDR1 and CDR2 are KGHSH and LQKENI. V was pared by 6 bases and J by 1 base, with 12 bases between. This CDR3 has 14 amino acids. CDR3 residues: CASSQTGPQETQYF. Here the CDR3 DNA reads TGTGCCAGCTCGCAAACGGGACCCCAAGAGACCCAGTACTTC.

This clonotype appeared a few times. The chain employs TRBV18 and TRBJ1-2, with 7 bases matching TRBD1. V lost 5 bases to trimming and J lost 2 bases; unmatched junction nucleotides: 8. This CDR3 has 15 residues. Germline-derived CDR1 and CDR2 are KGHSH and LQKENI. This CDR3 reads CASSYGTELNYGYTF. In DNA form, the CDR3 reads TGTGCCAGCTCATATGGGACAGAGCTCAACTATGGCTACACCTTC. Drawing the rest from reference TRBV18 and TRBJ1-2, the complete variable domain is NAGVMQNPRHLVRRRGQEARLRCSPMKGHSHVYWYRQLPEEGLKFMVYLQKENIIDESGMPKERFSAEFPKEGPSILRIQQVVRGDSAAYFCASSYGTELNYGYTFGSGTRLTVV.

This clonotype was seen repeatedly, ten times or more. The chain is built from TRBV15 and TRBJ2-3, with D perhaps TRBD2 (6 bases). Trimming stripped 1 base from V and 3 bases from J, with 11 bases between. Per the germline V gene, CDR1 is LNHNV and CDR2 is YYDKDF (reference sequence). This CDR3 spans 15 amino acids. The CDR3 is CATSRAGGITDTQYF. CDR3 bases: TGTGCCACCAGCAGAGCAGGAGGGATTACAGATACGCAGTATTTT.

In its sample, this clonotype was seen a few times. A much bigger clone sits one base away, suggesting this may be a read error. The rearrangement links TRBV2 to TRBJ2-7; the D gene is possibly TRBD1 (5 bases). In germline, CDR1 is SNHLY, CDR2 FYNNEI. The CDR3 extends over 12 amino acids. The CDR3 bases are TGTGCCACCGGAACCCAGGGTTACGAGAAGTACTTC. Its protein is CATGTQGYEKYF.

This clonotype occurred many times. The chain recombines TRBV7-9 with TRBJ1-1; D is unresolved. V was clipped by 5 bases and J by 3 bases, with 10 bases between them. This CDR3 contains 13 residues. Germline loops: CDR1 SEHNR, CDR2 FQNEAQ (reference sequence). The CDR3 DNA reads TGTGCCAGCAGCGTACTACCCTACACTGAAGCTTTCTTT. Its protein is CASSVLPYTEAFF.

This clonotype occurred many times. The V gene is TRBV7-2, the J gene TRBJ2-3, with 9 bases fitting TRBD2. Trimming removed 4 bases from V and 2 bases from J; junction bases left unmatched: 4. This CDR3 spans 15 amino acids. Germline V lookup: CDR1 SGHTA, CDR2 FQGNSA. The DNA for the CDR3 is TGTGCCAGCAGCTGGGGACTAGCCAACACAGATACGCAGTATTTT. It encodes CASSWGLANTDTQYF. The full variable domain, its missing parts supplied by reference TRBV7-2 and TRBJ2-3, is GAGVSQSPSNKVTEKGKDVELRCDPISGHTALYWYRQSLGQGLEFLIYFQGNSAPDKSGLPSDRFSAERTGGSVSTLTIQRTQQEDSAVYLCASSWGLANTDTQYFGPGTRLTVL.

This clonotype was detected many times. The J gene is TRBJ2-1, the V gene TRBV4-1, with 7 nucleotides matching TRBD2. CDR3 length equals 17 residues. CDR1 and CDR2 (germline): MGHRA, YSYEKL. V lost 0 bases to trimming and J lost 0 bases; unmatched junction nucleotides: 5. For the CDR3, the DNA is TGCGCCAGCAGCCAAGAGGGGCGGGGGAGCTCCTACAATGAGCAGTTCTTC. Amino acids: CASSQEGRGSSYNEQFF.

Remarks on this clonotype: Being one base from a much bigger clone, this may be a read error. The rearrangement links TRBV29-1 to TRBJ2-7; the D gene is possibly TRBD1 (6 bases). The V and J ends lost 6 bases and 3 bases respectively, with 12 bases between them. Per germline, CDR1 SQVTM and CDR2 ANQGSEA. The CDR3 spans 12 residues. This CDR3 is CSVGTGNYEQYF. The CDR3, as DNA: TGCAGCGTAGGAACAGGGAACTACGAGCAGTACTTC.

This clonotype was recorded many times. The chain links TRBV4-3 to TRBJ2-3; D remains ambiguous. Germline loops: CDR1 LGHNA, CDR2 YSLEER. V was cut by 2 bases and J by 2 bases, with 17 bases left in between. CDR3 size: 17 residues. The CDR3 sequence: CASSQLVGDTPTDTQYF. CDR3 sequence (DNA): TGCGCCAGCAGCCAATTGGTTGGGGATACCCCCACAGATACGCAGTATTTT.

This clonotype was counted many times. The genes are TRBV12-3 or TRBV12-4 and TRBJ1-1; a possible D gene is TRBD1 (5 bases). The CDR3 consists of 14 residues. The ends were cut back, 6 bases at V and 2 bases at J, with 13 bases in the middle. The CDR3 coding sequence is TGTGCCAGCAGGACACTCCAGGGAAACACTGAAGCTTTCTTT. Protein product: CASRTLQGNTEAFF.

The CDR3 reads CASSSRTGMHTEAFF. The DNA for the CDR3 is TGTGCCAGCAGCTCCAGGACAGGGATGCACACTGAAGCTTTCTTT. The V gene is TRBV5-6, the J gene TRBJ1-1, with 8 positions matching TRBD1. J was trimmed by 3 bases and V by 3 bases; bases with no gene match: 7. This CDR3 has 15 amino acids. The germline CDR1 and CDR2 sequences are SGHDT and YYEEEE.

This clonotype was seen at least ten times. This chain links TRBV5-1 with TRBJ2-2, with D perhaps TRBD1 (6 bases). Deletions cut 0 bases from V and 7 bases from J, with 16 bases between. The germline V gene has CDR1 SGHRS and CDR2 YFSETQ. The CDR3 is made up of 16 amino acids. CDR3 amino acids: CASSLAQGLYLGELFF. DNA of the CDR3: TGCGCCAGCAGCTTGGCCCAGGGGTTATACCTCGGGGAGCTGTTTTTT.

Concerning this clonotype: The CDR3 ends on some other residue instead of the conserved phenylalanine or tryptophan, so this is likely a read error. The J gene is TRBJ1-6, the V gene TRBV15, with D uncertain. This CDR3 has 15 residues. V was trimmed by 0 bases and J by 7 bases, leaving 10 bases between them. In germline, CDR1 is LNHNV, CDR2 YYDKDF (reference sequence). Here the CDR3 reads CATSRDRVKNSPLHN. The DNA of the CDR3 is TGTGCCACCAGCAGAGACCGGGTGAAAAATTCACCCCTCCACAAT.